One sample yielded the 11 T cell receptor beta chains listed below, sequenced in a study of blood T cell repertoires in COVID-19. Clones were sequenced by immunoSEQ multiplex PCR, and TCRdb holds only the in-frame ones, with some missing. The sample lists about 80,000 clones, 80% occurring once. The sequencing sample was made of peripheral blood. These receptor sequences come from a man aged 55 to 70 with active or convalescent COVID-19.

V gene TRBV7-9 combines with J gene TRBJ1-1, with D perhaps matching TRBD1 (6 bases). The CDR3 loop spans 12 amino acids. Trimming shortened V by 5 bases and J by 4 bases, and 8 bases separated the two germline ends. Germline loops: CDR1 SEHNR, CDR2 FQNEAQ (reference sequence). The CDR3 bases are TGTGCCAGCAGCCAGGGGTCCACTGAAGCTTTCTTT. This codes for CASSQGSTEAFF.

Regarding this clone: Other DNA sequences in the sample encode the same CDR3. The chain has TRBV6-5 and TRBJ2-3, with no clear D. CDR1 and CDR2 from the germline V gene are MNHEY and SVGAGI. The CDR3 sequence is 13 residues long. V was trimmed by 4 bases and J by 5 bases, leaving 10 bases between them. In DNA form, the CDR3 reads TGTGCCAGCAGTTCGGGTCTACTAGATACGCAGTATTTT. Translation: CASSSGLLDTQYF.

This clone has a count of ten or more. The same CDR3 can be traced to other DNA sequences in this sample. V and J are TRBV20-1 and TRBJ2-7; D gene unclear. Trimming took off 3 bases at V and 5 bases at J, with 8 bases between the two ends. This CDR3 contains 11 residues. Per germline, CDR1 DFQATT and CDR2 SNEGSKA (reference sequence). CDR3 residues: CSASSGHEQYF. The CDR3 nucleotides read TGCAGTGCTAGCTCTGGGCACGAGCAGTACTTC.

The chain uses TRBV6-5 and TRBJ2-1, with 10 bases identical to TRBD2. Germline V gives CDR1 MNHEY, CDR2 SVGAGI. CDR3 length: 15 residues. With V trimmed by 6 bases and J by 3 bases, 5 bases remained unmatched. In DNA, the CDR3 is TGTGCCAGCAGCGGAACTAGCGGGGTCTACAATGAGCAGTTCTTC. This codes for CASSGTSGVYNEQFF.

V usage is TRBV5-8 and J usage is TRBJ1-5; perhaps TRBD1 as D (6 bases). The germline gives CDR1 SGHTS, CDR2 YDEGEE. The V end was cut by 3 bases, the J end by 0 bases, with 10 bases between. This CDR3 is built from 15 residues. CDR3 sequence reads: CASSYTGYSNQPQHF. In DNA, the CDR3 is TGTGCCAGCAGCTATACAGGGTATAGCAATCAGCCCCAGCATTTT.

This clone was picked up one time. The rearrangement links TRBV11-1 to TRBJ2-1; 11 bases are a match to TRBD2. Looked up from germline, CDR1 is SGHAT and CDR2 is FQDESV (reference sequence). The CDR3 length is 16 residues. V shed 2 bases, J shed 7 bases, and the junction held 7 bases outside the gene matches. This CDR3 reads CASSLNLAGGRNEQFF. The CDR3 DNA sequence: TGTGCCAGCAGCTTAAATCTAGCGGGGGGCCGTAATGAGCAGTTCTTC.

The V call is TRBV6-2 or TRBV6-3, the J call TRBJ2-7, with D possibly TRBD2 on 5 matching bases. CDR1 and CDR2 from the germline V gene are MNHEY and SVGEGT. The CDR3 is 14 residues long. The V end was cut by 3 bases, the J end by 2 bases, with 11 bases between. This CDR3 reads CASSYSDLPYEQYF. CDR3 DNA sequence: TGTGCCAGCAGTTATAGCGATTTACCCTACGAGCAGTACTTC.

The V call is TRBV30, the J call TRBJ1-5, with D possibly TRBD1 on 5 matching bases. The germline gives CDR1 GTSNPN, CDR2 SVGIG (reference sequence). V was pared by 3 bases and J by 6 bases, with 21 bases between. The CDR3 is 16 amino acids. CDR3 DNA: TGTGCCTGGAGCCCGGGGGGGTCGCAGGGTGGTCAGCCCCAGCATTTT. Translating it yields CAWSPGGSQGGQPQHF.

The chain recombines TRBV6-5 with TRBJ2-5; 9 bases agree with TRBD1. CDR1 and CDR2 (germline): MNHEY, SVGAGI. V shed 10 bases, J shed 2 bases, and the junction held 8 bases outside the gene matches. CDR3 length: 14 amino acids. The CDR3 loop is CATRGTGRQETQYF. DNA for the CDR3: TGTGCCACCCGAGGGACAGGGAGGCAAGAGACCCAGTACTTC.

This sequence joins TRBV4-3 and TRBJ1-2, with 8 bases matching TRBD1. The CDR3 totals 17 residues. V was clipped by 0 bases and J by 3 bases; unmatched bases: 9. Germline V gene lookup returns CDR1 LGHNA and CDR2 YSLEER. Here the CDR3 DNA reads TGCGCCAGCAGCCAAGACGGGAATACAGGGGGGCACTATGGCTACACCTTC. Translated: CASSQDGNTGGHYGYTF.

This clone was recorded a few times. The chain uses TRBV2 and TRBJ2-5, with 11 bases that match TRBD2. J gave up 2 bases and V 5 bases, and 4 bases lay outside the gene matches. Per germline, CDR1 SNHLY and CDR2 FYNNEI. The CDR3 is made up of 15 amino acids. In DNA form, the CDR3 reads TGTGCCAGCAGTACTAGCGGGGGCCCTCAAGAGACCCAGTACTTC. Protein product: CASSTSGGPQETQYF.